This T cell receptor (beta chain) originates from a study of blood T cells in healthy people across ages. Per germline, CDR1 MDHEN and CDR2 SYDVKM. The CDR3 is made up of 13 amino acids. Trimming at V came to 6 bases and at J to 7 bases, leaving 7 bases not matched to a gene. As for this clonotype: The target antigen is unknown.

A second roughly 6 to 11 cycle PCR used barcoded and J-beta primers. TCRdb reanalysed the 5' RACE reads using MiXCR and keeps one entry per CDR3 protein. The top ten hold around 8% of the sample, which has around 1,500,000 distinct CDR3 sequences, 40% to 50% seen once. Caucasian, healthy and from Russia, the donors were aged between about 6 and 90. Every sample yielded at least 6.5 million isolated PBMCs. Broader study findings: Naive T cell percentage showed a strong correlation with the diversity of TCR beta.

Sequences were obtained from blood. The clonotype originates from a woman between 18 and 29 years old in good health. The chain carries TRBV28 and TRBJ2-7; 9 nucleotides match TRBD1. The CDR3 DNA follows: TGTGCCAGCAGCTTCTACAGGGGGCGGGAGCAGTACTTC. Translated: CASSFYRGREQYF.